The 8 T cell receptor beta chains below were found in one sample sequenced in a study of control samples from healthy donors and cancer patients. Repertoires were generated with immunoSEQ multiplex PCR, while TCRdb's copy carries only in-frame clones and drops some. The sample lists some 150,000 clones, 89% seen once, with less than 5% in the top ten. Material: blood. The source is a young man in good health.

J is TRBJ2-1 and V is TRBV23-1, with 9 bases lining up with TRBD1. TRBV23-1 counts as an open reading frame of uncertain function. Germline trimming cut 6 bases from V and 7 bases from J; bases unmatched to any gene: 13. This CDR3 has 16 residues. CDR3 protein: CASRLNRDRELNEQFF. As DNA, the CDR3 is TGCGCCAGCAGACTCAACCGGGACAGGGAATTAAATGAGCAGTTCTTC.

The rearrangement links TRBV19 to TRBJ2-1; D gene ambiguous. The CDR3 consists of 14 residues. V was trimmed by 6 bases and J by 0 bases, leaving 9 bases between them. Per germline, CDR1 LNHDA and CDR2 SQIVND (reference sequence). The CDR3 spells CASSVQSSYNEQFF. The CDR3 DNA follows: TGTGCCAGTAGCGTACAGAGCTCCTACAATGAGCAGTTCTTC.

The chain employs TRBV28 and TRBJ2-5, with 10 bases fitting TRBD1. Looked up from germline, CDR1 is MDHEN and CDR2 is SYDVKM. The ends lost 7 bases at V and 9 bases at J; junction bases unmatched: 11. The CDR3 has 14 residues. CDR3 amino acids: CASTRDRGPRAQYF. The CDR3 DNA sequence: TGTGCCAGCACACGGGACAGGGGTCCCCGGGCCCAGTACTTC.

The chain employs TRBV4-3 and TRBJ1-2; no clear D gene. Trimming took off 3 bases at V and 1 base at J, with 15 bases between the two ends. CDR3 length equals 16 residues. The germline V gene encodes CDR1 LGHNA and CDR2 YSLEER. CDR3: CASSQPGVGINYGYTF. CDR3 nucleotide sequence: TGCGCCAGCAGCCAGCCTGGGGTGGGGATTAACTATGGCTACACCTTC.

The chain has TRBV14 and TRBJ2-6; D is uncertain. This CDR3 contains 15 residues. V lost 2 bases to trimming and J lost 0 bases, with 5 bases between them. Per germline, CDR1 SGHDN and CDR2 FVKESK. CDR3 amino acids: CASSQTVSGANVLTF. The DNA for the CDR3 is TGTGCCAGCAGCCAAACGGTCTCTGGGGCCAACGTCCTGACTTTC. Full variable domain (outside the CDR3, taken from reference TRBV14 and TRBJ2-6): EAGVTQFPSHSVIEKGQTVTLRCDPISGHDNLYWYRRVMGKEIKFLLHFVKESKQDESGMPNNRFLAERTGGTYSTLKVQPAELEDSGVYFCASSQTVSGANVLTFGAGSRLTVL.

The chain employs TRBV19 and TRBJ2-5; TRBD1 aligns across 7 bases. Germline assignment: CDR1 LNHDA and CDR2 SQIVND (reference sequence). With 6 bases clipped from V and 0 bases from J, the junction kept 1 base outside the gene matches. The CDR3 loop spans 13 amino acids. The CDR3 DNA sequence: TGTGCCAGTAGCGGACAGGACCAAGAGACCCAGTACTTC. Translating gives CASSGQDQETQYF.

The chain is built from TRBV18 and TRBJ2-7, with 7 bases matching TRBD1. Germline V gene lookup returns CDR1 KGHSH and CDR2 LQKENI. The CDR3 sequence is 14 residues long. The ends lost 3 bases at V and 4 bases at J; junction bases unmatched: 6. Here the CDR3 DNA reads TGTGCCAGCTCACCCCCGGGACAGCTTTACGAGCAGTACTTC. This codes for CASSPPGQLYEQYF.

The chain joins TRBV18 to TRBJ1-2, with no clear D. V lost 1 base and J lost 3, with 9 bases in between. This CDR3 is built from 14 residues. Germline V gene data show CDR1 as KGHSH and CDR2 as LQKENI. In nucleotides, the CDR3 is TGTGCCAGCTCACCACTTGGGTATGACTATGGCTACACCTTC. Translation: CASSPLGYDYGYTF.